Following are 22 T cell receptor beta chains from one sample sequenced in a study of persistence of HIV-infected CD4 T cells. Their target antigens are unknown. This nonspecific control used anti-CD3/anti-CD28 bead stimulation of CD4+ T cells. Sorting of responding CD4+ T cells relied on upregulated CD40 ligand together with CD69. Sequencing used immunoSEQ version 4 in survey mode. Libraries were prepared by immunoSEQ multiplex PCR; TCRdb keeps only in-frame clonotypes and omits some of them. Of 40,000 to 45,000 clones in the sample, around 90% were seen once. The source was CD4+ T cells sorted from PBMCs after approximately 20-hour stimulation, collected from a patient who received antiretroviral therapy. These receptors came from an adult man with HIV who was CMV-seropositive.

This rearrangement joins TRBV2 to TRBJ1-5; D not certain. Germline values: CDR1 SNHLY, CDR2 FYNNEI. The length of the CDR3 is 12 residues. V was shortened by 6 bases and J by 5 bases, with 8 bases between the two germline ends. The CDR3 spells CASRVGDQPQHF. DNA of the CDR3: TGTGCCAGCAGGGTAGGAGATCAGCCCCAGCATTTT.

This clone was detected only a few times. The chain links TRBV28 to TRBJ1-2, with D unclear. In germline, CDR1 is MDHEN, CDR2 SYDVKM. The CDR3 has 14 residues. V was trimmed by 3 bases and J by 4 bases, leaving 12 bases between them. CDR3 residues: CASSLEQTSYGYTF. The CDR3, as DNA: TGTGCCAGCAGTTTGGAACAGACCTCCTATGGCTACACCTTC.

This chain connects TRBV6-1 to TRBJ1-1; D not resolved. The CDR3 extends over 15 amino acids. From germline, CDR1 is MNHNS and CDR2 SASEGT. The V end lost 0 bases, the J end lost 4 bases, and 12 bases lay between the germline ends. CDR3 region: CASSEAVGGGTEAFF. The CDR3 DNA reads as TGTGCCAGCAGTGAAGCAGTAGGTGGCGGCACTGAAGCTTTCTTT.

The CDR3 DNA follows: TGCGCCAGCAGCCAAGACTCAGGTGAAAGTAGCAATCAGCCCCAGCATTTT. Its translation is CASSQDSGESSNQPQHF. V and J are TRBV4-1 and TRBJ1-5; D ambiguous. The V end was cut by 0 bases, the J end by 0 bases, with 12 bases between. This CDR3 has 17 amino acids. Germline V lookup: CDR1 MGHRA, CDR2 YSYEKL.

V gene TRBV19 combines with J gene TRBJ2-1, with TRBD2 matching over 16 bases. J was trimmed by 10 bases and V by 4 bases; bases with no gene match: 10. Germline V gene data show CDR1 as LNHDA and CDR2 as SQIVND (reference sequence). The CDR3 contains 17 residues. CDR3: CASSTSGTSGGAREQFF. DNA of the CDR3: TGTGCCAGTAGTACCTCCGGGACTAGCGGGGGGGCAAGGGAGCAGTTCTTC.

The rearrangement links TRBV29-1 to TRBJ2-1, with no clear D. Germline CDR1 reads SQVTM; CDR2 reads ANQGSEA. This CDR3 has 15 residues. V gave up 0 bases and J gave up 0 bases, with 9 bases separating them. CDR3 sequence (DNA): TGCAGCGTTGAAGAGCCGGTGAGCTCCTACAATGAGCAGTTCTTC. Residues: CSVEEPVSSYNEQFF.

The chain uses TRBV5-1 and TRBJ1-1; tentative D call: TRBD1 (5 bases). Trimming stripped 0 bases from V and 5 bases from J, with 11 bases between. This CDR3 comprises 14 residues. Germline V lookup: CDR1 SGHRS, CDR2 YFSETQ. CDR3 nucleotides: TGCGCCAGCAGCTTGGCCGGGACGATAACTGAAGCTTTCTTT. It yields the protein CASSLAGTITEAFF.

In this sample, this clone turned up once. This chain joins TRBV20-1 and TRBJ1-4; D gene ambiguous. Trimming removed 3 bases at V and 5 bases at J, with 10 bases between. This CDR3 contains 13 residues. Germline V gene lookup returns CDR1 DFQATT and CDR2 SNEGSKA (reference sequence). CDR3 sequence (DNA): TGCAGTGCTAGTCATAGGAAGAATGAAAAACTGTTTTTT. Translating gives CSASHRKNEKLFF.

The V call is TRBV5-1, the J call TRBJ1-2; unclear D gene. V dropped 4 bases and J dropped 7 bases, with 17 bases sitting between them. The CDR3 spans 14 residues. Germline lookup yields CDR1 SGHRS and CDR2 YFSETQ. CDR3 DNA sequence: TGCGCCAGCAGCCAGCGTACGGATAGAGGTGGCTACACCTTC. Translated, it gives CASSQRTDRGGYTF.

The J gene is TRBJ1-1, the V gene TRBV5-4; D gene uncertain. Germline CDR1 and CDR2: SGHNT and YYREEE (reference sequence). The V end lost 0 bases, the J end lost 3 bases, and 6 bases lay between the germline ends. The CDR3 loop spans 13 amino acids. DNA of the CDR3: TGTGCCAGCAGCTTGGGGCGGTACACTGAAGCTTTCTTT. Protein product: CASSLGRYTEAFF.

The chain joins TRBV28 to TRBJ2-3, with a tentative D call TRBD2 (7 bases). V lost 1 base, J lost 4 bases, and 15 bases lay in between. The CDR3 contains 16 residues. CDR1 is MDHEN and CDR2 is SYDVKM in the germline V gene. The CDR3 DNA is TGTGCCAGCAGTTTATTTGGGGGCCGGGGGGCAGATACGCAGTATTTT. Encoded protein: CASSLFGGRGADTQYF.

This chain connects TRBV5-1 to TRBJ2-1, with a tentative D call TRBD1 (6 bases). Germline V gene sequence: CDR1 SGHRS, CDR2 YFSETQ. Trimming pared 2 bases from V and 5 bases from J, leaving 17 bases between. This CDR3 is 16 amino acids long. The chain's CDR3 is CASSLSGTRLDNEQFF. The DNA for the CDR3 is TGCGCCAGCAGCTTAAGTGGGACACGCCTCGACAATGAGCAGTTCTTC.

The chain has TRBV2 and TRBJ2-7; no clear D gene. The CDR3 spans 11 residues. Germline assignment: CDR1 SNHLY and CDR2 FYNNEI. Trimming left V 7 bases short and J 6 bases short, with 10 bases between. The CDR3 loop reads CASILFGEQYF. CDR3 in DNA: TGTGCCAGCATCTTATTCGGCGAGCAGTACTTC.

This clone was counted once. Different DNA sequences within this sample yield the same CDR3. The rearrangement uses TRBV7-2 and TRBJ1-1; TRBD1 might be the D (5 bases). The germline gives CDR1 SGHTA, CDR2 FQGNSA. The V gene lost 1 base and the J gene lost 2 bases, with 8 bases spanning the gap. The CDR3 extends over 14 amino acids. The CDR3 protein is CASSLGGPNTEAFF. The CDR3 DNA reads TGTGCCAGCAGCTTAGGGGGACCCAACACTGAAGCTTTCTTT.

The chain recombines TRBV2 with TRBJ1-5; TRBD1 agrees at 8 bases. Germline trimming cut 3 bases from V and 3 bases from J; bases unmatched to any gene: 4. Germline lookup yields CDR1 SNHLY and CDR2 FYNNEI. The CDR3 is made up of 15 amino acids. CDR3 in DNA: TGTGCCAGCAGTGACGAGACAGGGGCCAATCAGCCCCAGCATTTT. Translating it yields CASSDETGANQPQHF.

This sequence joins TRBV2 and TRBJ1-5, with TRBD1 identical over 9 bases. CDR1 SNHLY and CDR2 FYNNEI come from the germline V gene. The CDR3 loop spans 15 amino acids. The J segment lost 10 bases and the V segment lost 1 base, leaving 8 bases of the junction unmatched. The CDR3 DNA reads TGTGCCAGCAGTGAAGACAGGGGGCCGGGGGGTCCCCAGCATTTT. This sequence encodes CASSEDRGPGGPQHF.

The chain couples TRBV9 to TRBJ1-1; D gene unclear. The length of the CDR3 is 13 residues. Germline lookup yields CDR1 SGDLS and CDR2 YYNGEE. V lost 2 bases, J lost 2 bases, and 7 bases lay in between. CDR3: CASSVSLNTEAFF. The CDR3 DNA reads as TGTGCCAGCAGCGTCTCACTTAACACTGAAGCTTTCTTT.

The CDR3 here is CASSQELRGNTEAFF. CDR3 bases: TGTGCCAGCAGCCAAGAACTACGGGGAAACACTGAAGCTTTCTTT. V and J are TRBV4-2 and TRBJ1-1, with D unclear. The CDR3 has 15 residues. Between the trimmed V and J ends, which lost 0 bases and 2 bases, there was a span of 10 bases. CDR1 and CDR2 from the germline V gene are LGHNA and YNFKEQ.

This chain links TRBV7-9 with TRBJ1-5; D remains ambiguous. This CDR3 is 12 amino acids long. Germline CDR1 SEHNR, CDR2 FQNEAQ (reference sequence). The ends were cut back, 2 bases at V and 3 bases at J, with 2 bases in the middle. For the CDR3, the DNA is TGTGCCAGCAGCTTATCCAATCAGCCCCAGCATTTT. Translating gives CASSLSNQPQHF.

The gene calls are TRBV5-1 and TRBJ2-5; possible D gene TRBD1, 5 bases. Trimming cost V 0 bases and J 2 bases, with 5 bases left between them. The CDR3 is 13 residues long. Per germline, CDR1 SGHRS and CDR2 YFSETQ. Here the CDR3 reads CASSLGQQETQYF. For the CDR3, the DNA is TGCGCCAGCAGCTTGGGACAGCAAGAGACCCAGTACTTC. Full variable domain (outside the CDR3, taken from reference TRBV5-1 and TRBJ2-5): KAGVTQTPRYLIKTRGQQVTLSCSPISGHRSVSWYQQTPGQGLQFLFEYFSETQRNKGNFPGRFSGRQFSNSRSEMNVSTLELGDSALYLCASSLGQQETQYFGPGTRLLVL.

The chain joins TRBV19 to TRBJ1-3; no definite D call. The V and J ends lost 7 bases and 1 base respectively, with 14 bases between them. This CDR3 contains 15 residues. CDR1 is LNHDA and CDR2 is SQIVND in the germline V gene (reference sequence). CDR3 sequence reads: CASKPDHSSGNTIYF. In DNA form, the CDR3 reads TGTGCCAGTAAGCCCGATCACAGTTCTGGAAACACCATATATTTT. The whole variable domain, filled in from reference TRBV19 and TRBJ1-3, reads DGGITQSPKYLFRKEGQNVTLSCEQNLNHDAMYWYRQDPGQGLRLIYYSQIVNDFQKGDIAEGYSVSREKKESFPLTVTSAQKNPTAFYLCASKPDHSSGNTIYFGEGSWLTVV.

The chain links TRBV28 to TRBJ1-5, with D unresolved. The CDR3 is 12 residues long. Per the germline V gene, CDR1 is MDHEN and CDR2 is SYDVKM. Trimming pared 7 bases from V and 3 bases from J, leaving 7 bases between. The CDR3 DNA reads TGTGCCAGCACCTCGATCAATCAGCCCCAGCATTTT. Translated: CASTSINQPQHF.